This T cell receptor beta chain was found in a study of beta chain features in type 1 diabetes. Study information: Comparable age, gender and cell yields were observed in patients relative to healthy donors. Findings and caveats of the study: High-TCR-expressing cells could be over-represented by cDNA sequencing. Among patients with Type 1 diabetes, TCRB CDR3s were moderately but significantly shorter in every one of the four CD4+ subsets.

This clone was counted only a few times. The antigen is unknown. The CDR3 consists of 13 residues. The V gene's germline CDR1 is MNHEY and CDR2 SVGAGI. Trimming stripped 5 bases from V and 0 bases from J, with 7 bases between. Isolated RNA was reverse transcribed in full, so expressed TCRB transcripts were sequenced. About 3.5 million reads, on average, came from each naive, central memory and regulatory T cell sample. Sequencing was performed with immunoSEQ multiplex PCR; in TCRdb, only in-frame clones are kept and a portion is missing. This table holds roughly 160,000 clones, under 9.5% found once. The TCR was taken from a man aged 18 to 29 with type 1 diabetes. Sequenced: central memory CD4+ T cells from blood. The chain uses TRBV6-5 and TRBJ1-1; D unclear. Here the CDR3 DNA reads TGTGCCAGCAGTGGGAGTTTGAACACTGAAGCTTTCTTT. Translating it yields CASSGSLNTEAFF.